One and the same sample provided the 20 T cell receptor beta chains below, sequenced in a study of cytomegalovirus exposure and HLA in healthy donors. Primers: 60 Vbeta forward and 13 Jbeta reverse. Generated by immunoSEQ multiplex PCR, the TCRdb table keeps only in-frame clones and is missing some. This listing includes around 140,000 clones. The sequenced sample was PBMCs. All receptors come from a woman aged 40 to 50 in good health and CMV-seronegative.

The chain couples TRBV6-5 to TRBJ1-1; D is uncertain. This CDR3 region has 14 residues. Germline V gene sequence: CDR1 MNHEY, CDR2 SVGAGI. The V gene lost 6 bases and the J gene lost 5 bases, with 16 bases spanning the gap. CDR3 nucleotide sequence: TGTGCCAGCAGCCCACTTCTGGGAGGGACTGAAGCTTTCTTT. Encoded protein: CASSPLLGGTEAFF.

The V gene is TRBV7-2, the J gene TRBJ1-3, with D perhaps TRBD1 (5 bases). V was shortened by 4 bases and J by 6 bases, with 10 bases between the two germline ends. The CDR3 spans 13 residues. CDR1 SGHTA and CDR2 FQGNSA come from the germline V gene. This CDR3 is CASSSDSINTIYF. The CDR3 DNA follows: TGTGCCAGCAGCTCCGACAGTATAAACACCATATATTTT.

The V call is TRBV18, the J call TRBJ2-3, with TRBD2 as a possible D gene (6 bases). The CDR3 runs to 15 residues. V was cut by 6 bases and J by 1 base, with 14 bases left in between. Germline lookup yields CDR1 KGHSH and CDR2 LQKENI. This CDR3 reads CASSQLPGGTDTQYF. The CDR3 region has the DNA TGTGCCAGCTCGCAACTCCCGGGGGGCACAGATACGCAGTATTTT.

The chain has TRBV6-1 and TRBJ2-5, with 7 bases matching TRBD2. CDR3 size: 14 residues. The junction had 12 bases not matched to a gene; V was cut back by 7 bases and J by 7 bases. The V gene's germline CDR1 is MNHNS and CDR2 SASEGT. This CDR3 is CASIHAGGLMTQYF. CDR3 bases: TGTGCCAGCATCCACGCCGGGGGACTAATGACCCAGTACTTC.

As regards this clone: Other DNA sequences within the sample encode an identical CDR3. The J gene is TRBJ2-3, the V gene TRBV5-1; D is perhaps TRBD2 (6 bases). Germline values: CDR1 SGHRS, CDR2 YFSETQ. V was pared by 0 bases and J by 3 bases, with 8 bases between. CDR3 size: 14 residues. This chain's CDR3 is CASSLEEGTDTQYF. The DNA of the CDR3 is TGCGCCAGCAGCTTGGAGGAGGGTACAGATACGCAGTATTTT.

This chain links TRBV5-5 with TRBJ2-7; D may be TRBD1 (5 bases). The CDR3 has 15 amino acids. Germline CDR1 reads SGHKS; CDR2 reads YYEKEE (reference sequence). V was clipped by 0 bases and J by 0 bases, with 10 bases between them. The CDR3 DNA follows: TGTGCCAGCAGCTTGGGACAGTTTAGCTCCTACGAGCAGTACGTC. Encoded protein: CASSLGQFSSYEQYV.

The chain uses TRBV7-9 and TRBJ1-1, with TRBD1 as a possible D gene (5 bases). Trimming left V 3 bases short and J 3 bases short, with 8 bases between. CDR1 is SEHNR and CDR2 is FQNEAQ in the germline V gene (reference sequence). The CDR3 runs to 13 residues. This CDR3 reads CASSFSRDTEAFF. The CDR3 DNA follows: TGTGCCAGCAGCTTTAGCAGGGACACTGAAGCTTTCTTT.

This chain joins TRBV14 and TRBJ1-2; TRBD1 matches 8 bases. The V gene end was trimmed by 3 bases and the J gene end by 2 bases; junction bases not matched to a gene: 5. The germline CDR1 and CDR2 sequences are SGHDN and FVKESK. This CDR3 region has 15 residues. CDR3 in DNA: TGTGCCAGCAGCCACCGGACAGGGCTGAACTATGGCTACACCTTC. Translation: CASSHRTGLNYGYTF.

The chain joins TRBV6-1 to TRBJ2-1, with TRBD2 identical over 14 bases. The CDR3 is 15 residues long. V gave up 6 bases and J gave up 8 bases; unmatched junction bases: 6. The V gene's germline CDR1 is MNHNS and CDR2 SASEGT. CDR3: CASSRTSGGPDEQFF. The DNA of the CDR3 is TGTGCCAGCAGCAGGACTAGCGGGGGGCCCGATGAGCAGTTCTTC.

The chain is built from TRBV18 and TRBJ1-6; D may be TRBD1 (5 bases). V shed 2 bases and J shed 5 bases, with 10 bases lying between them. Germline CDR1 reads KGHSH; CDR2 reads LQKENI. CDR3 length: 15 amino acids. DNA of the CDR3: TGTGCCAGCTCACCAAAGACAGCAGATAATTCACCCCTCCACTTT. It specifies CASSPKTADNSPLHF. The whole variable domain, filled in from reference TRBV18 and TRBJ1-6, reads NAGVMQNPRHLVRRRGQEARLRCSPMKGHSHVYWYRQLPEEGLKFMVYLQKENIIDESGMPKERFSAEFPKEGPSILRIQQVVRGDSAAYFCASSPKTADNSPLHFGNGTRLTVT.

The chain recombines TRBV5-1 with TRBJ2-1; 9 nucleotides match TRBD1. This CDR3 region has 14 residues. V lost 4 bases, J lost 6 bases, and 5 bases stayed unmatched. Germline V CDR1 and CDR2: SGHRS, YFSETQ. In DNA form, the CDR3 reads TGCGCCAGCAGCGTCCGGGACAGGGCCAATGAGCAGTTCTTC. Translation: CASSVRDRANEQFF.

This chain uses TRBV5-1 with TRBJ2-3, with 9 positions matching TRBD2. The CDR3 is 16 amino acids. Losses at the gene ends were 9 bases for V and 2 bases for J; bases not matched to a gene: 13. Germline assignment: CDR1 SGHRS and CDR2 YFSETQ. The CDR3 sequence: CATQRGEAGYTDTQYF. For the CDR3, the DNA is TGCGCCACCCAGCGGGGGGAAGCGGGGTACACAGATACGCAGTATTTT.

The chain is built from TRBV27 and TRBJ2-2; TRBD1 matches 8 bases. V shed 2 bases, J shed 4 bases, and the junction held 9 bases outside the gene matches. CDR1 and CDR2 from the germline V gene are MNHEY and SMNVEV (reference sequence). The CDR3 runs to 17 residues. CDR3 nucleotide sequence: TGTGCCAGCAGTTTAAGTCGACAGGGGCGTATCACCGGGGAGCTGTTTTTT. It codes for CASSLSRQGRITGELFF.

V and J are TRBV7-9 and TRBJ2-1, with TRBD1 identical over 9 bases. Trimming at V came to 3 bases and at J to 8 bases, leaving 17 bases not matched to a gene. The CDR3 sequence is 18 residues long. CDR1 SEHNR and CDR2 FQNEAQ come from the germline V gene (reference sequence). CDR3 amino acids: CASSFGVLVRTGVDEQFF. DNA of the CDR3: TGTGCCAGCAGCTTTGGCGTTTTAGTCCGGACAGGGGTCGATGAGCAGTTCTTC.

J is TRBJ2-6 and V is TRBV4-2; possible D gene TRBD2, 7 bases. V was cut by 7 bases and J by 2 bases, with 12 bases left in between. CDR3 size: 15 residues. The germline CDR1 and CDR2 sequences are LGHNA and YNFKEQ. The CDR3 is CASNRGGAGANVLTF. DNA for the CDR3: TGTGCCAGCAACAGAGGGGGGGCTGGGGCCAACGTCCTGACTTTC.

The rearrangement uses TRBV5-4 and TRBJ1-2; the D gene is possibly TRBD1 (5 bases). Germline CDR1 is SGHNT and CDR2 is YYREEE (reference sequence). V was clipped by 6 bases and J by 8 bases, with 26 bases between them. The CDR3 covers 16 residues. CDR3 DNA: TGTGCCAGCACCCTTGTCCCCTGGGCTAATGGGGGGGGCTACACCTTC. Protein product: CASTLVPWANGGGYTF.

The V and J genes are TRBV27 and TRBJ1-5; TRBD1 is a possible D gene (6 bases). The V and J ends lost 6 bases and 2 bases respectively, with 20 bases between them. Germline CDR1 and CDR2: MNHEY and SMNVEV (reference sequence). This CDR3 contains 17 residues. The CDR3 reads CASSKGTGIGGNQPQHF. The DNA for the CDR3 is TGTGCCAGCAGCAAGGGCACAGGGATTGGAGGCAATCAGCCCCAGCATTTT.

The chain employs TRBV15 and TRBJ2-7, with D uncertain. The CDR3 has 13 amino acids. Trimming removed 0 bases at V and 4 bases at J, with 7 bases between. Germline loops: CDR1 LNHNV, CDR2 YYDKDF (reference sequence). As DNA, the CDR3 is TGTGCCACCAGCAGAGATCAAGCGTACGAGCAGTACTTC. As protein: CATSRDQAYEQYF.

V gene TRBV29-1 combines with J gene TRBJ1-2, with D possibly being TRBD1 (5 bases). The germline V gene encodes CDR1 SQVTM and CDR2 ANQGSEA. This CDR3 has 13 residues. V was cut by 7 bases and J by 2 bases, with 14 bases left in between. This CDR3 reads CSAIRDLNYGYTF. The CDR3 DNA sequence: TGCAGCGCCATCCGGGACTTAAACTATGGCTACACCTTC.

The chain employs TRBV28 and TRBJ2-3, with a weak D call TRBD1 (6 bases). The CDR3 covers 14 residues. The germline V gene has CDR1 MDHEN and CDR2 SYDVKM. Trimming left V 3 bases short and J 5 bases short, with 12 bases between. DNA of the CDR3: TGTGCCAGCAGTTTTGGGGGCCGGGGAGATACGCAGTATTTT. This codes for CASSFGGRGDTQYF.